These 12 T cell receptor beta chains share one sample of origin, sequenced in a study of T cell changes during pregnancy in multiple sclerosis. Produced via immunoSEQ multiplex PCR; TCRdb's table is partial and in-frame only. Of some 77,000 clones in the sample, 90% to 95% were seen once. The sequencing used CD4+ T cells from peripheral blood mononuclear cells, collected before pregnancy. These receptors were collected from a female donor with multiple sclerosis, enrolled in a pregnancy study.

The rearrangement uses TRBV30 and TRBJ2-5; 14 positions agree with TRBD2. The CDR3 sequence is 16 residues long. V lost 3 bases, J lost 4 bases, and 7 bases stayed unmatched. The germline V gene encodes CDR1 GTSNPN and CDR2 SVGIG (reference sequence). The CDR3 region is CAWSRGLAGVSETQYF. The CDR3 DNA sequence: TGTGCCTGGAGCCGGGGACTAGCGGGAGTCTCAGAGACCCAGTACTTC.

V is TRBV6-6 and J is TRBJ2-5; 7 nucleotides align to TRBD2. The V segment lost 2 bases and the J segment 5 bases; nucleotides outside the gene matches: 8. Germline V gene data show CDR1 as MNHNY and CDR2 as SVGAGI (reference sequence). CDR3 length equals 15 residues. The CDR3: CASSYKQGGWETQYF. The CDR3 DNA reads as TGTGCCAGCAGTTACAAGCAGGGAGGGTGGGAGACCCAGTACTTC.

This clone turned up a few times. This chain joins TRBV16 and TRBJ1-1; the D gene is possibly TRBD1 (5 bases). Trimming stripped 3 bases from V and 1 base from J, with 9 bases between. The germline V gene encodes CDR1 KGHSY and CDR2 FQNENV. This CDR3 has 14 amino acids. Written as DNA, the CDR3 is TGTGCCAGCAGCCATCGCCAGGGGAACACTGAAGCTTTCTTT. This gives the protein CASSHRQGNTEAFF.

The V gene is TRBV5-4, the J gene TRBJ2-2; the match to TRBD2 covers 9 bases. CDR1 and CDR2 (germline): SGHNT, YYREEE (reference sequence). This CDR3 is 12 amino acids long. Germline trimming cut 4 bases from V and 11 bases from J; bases unmatched to any gene: 3. The CDR3 DNA reads TGTGCCAGCAGCCCGCGGGGGGGTGAGCTGTTTTTT. It is translated as CASSPRGGELFF.

V gene TRBV2 combines with J gene TRBJ2-2, with D possibly being TRBD1 (5 bases). This CDR3 has 14 residues. The germline V and J ends were trimmed by 6 bases and 6 bases, with 14 bases remaining between them. Per the germline V gene, CDR1 is SNHLY and CDR2 is FYNNEI. The CDR3 sequence: CASRRTISAGELFF. CDR3 coding DNA: TGTGCCAGCAGGCGGACAATCTCGGCCGGGGAGCTGTTTTTT.

J is TRBJ2-1 and V is TRBV11-3; no definite D call. The germline V gene encodes CDR1 SGHNT and CDR2 YENEEA. CDR3 length: 14 amino acids. With 0 bases removed from V and 5 bases from J, the gap between germline ends came to 8 bases. The CDR3 here is CASSLESADNEQFF. The CDR3, as DNA: TGTGCCAGCAGCTTAGAGTCCGCGGACAATGAGCAGTTCTTC.

This clone was recorded once. The chain links TRBV11-3 to TRBJ1-3; 9 nucleotides align to TRBD1. V was pared by 4 bases and J by 8 bases, with 12 bases of the junction left unmatched. This CDR3 has 16 amino acids. Germline CDR1 reads SGHNT; CDR2 reads YENEEA. The CDR3 DNA follows: TGTGCCAGCAGCTCCCTGAGAGAGACAGGGGGTTACACCATATATTTT. Translation gives CASSSLRETGGYTIYF.

The rearrangement joins TRBV6-1 to TRBJ1-2; D call uncertain. Germline CDR1 is MNHNS and CDR2 is SASEGT. This CDR3 contains 16 residues. V lost 1 base, J lost 2 bases, and 14 bases lay in between. CDR3 residues: CASSEVLRLANYGYTF. The CDR3 DNA sequence: TGTGCCAGCAGTGAAGTTTTGAGACTAGCCAACTATGGCTACACCTTC.

The chain carries TRBV7-6 and TRBJ2-3, with D perhaps matching TRBD2 (5 bases). Germline V gives CDR1 SGHVS, CDR2 FNYEAQ. V gave up 6 bases and J gave up 2 bases, with 12 bases separating them. The CDR3 runs 14 residues. The CDR3, as DNA: TGTGCCAGCAGATCAAGCGGTTTCACAGATACGCAGTATTTT. Its protein is CASRSSGFTDTQYF.

The rearrangement uses TRBV6-1 and TRBJ1-1; D gene uncertain. The ends were cut back, 6 bases at V and 0 bases at J, with 14 bases in the middle. Germline CDR1 and CDR2: MNHNS and SASEGT. CDR3 length equals 15 residues. CDR3 nucleotides: TGTGCCAGCAGCAGATCCCGGGATTTGAACACTGAAGCTTTCTTT. Translation: CASSRSRDLNTEAFF.

The V and J genes are TRBV19 and TRBJ1-2; TRBD1 is a possible D gene (5 bases). Trimming removed 5 bases at V and 4 bases at J, with 14 bases between. Germline assignment: CDR1 LNHDA and CDR2 SQIVND (reference sequence). This CDR3 has 14 residues. CDR3 sequence (DNA): TGTGCCAGTAGTGACCGGGACTTCACCTATGGCTACACCTTC. It encodes CASSDRDFTYGYTF.

The chain joins TRBV30 to TRBJ1-1; no firm D call. Trimming cost V 3 bases and J 0 bases, with 8 bases left between them. Germline V gene data show CDR1 as GTSNPN and CDR2 as SVGIG (reference sequence). This CDR3 has 13 amino acids. Here the CDR3 DNA reads TGTGCCTGGAGGGTCAGTTTGAACACTGAAGCTTTCTTT. It is translated as CAWRVSLNTEAFF.